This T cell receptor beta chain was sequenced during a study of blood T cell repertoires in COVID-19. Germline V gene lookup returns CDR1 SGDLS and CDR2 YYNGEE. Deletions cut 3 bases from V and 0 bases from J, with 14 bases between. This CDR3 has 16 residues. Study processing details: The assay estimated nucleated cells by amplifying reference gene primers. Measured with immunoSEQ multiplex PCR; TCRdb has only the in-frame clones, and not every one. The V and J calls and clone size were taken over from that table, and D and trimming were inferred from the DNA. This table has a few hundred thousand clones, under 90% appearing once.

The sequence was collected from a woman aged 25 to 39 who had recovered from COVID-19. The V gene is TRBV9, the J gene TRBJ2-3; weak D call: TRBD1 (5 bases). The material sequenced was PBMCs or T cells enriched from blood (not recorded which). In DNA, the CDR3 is TGTGCCAGCAGCGCCTCCCAGGGAACTAGCACAGATACGCAGTATTTT. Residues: CASSASQGTSTDTQYF.